The sequence of this TCR beta chain was determined in a study of cytomegalovirus exposure and HLA in healthy donors. The PCR made use of 60 Vbeta and 13 Jbeta primers. Study processing details: As a later analysis found, there were 60 million to 90 million unique TCR beta chains, of which approximately 10 million were shared. Sequenced by immunoSEQ multiplex PCR; TCRdb stores in-frame clones only, minus some. V and J calls and clone size are given by that table; D and trimming were obtained from the DNA. Of 130,000 to 150,000 clones detected, about 86% appear once; the ten largest clones hold more than 4%. Remarks on this clone: Its matching antigen is unknown.

Findings and caveats of the study: Judged likely to be a sequencing artifact was a cluster of highly shared sequence variants. Later on, a genetic analysis was performed. It linked a missense variant in DCLRE1C with V- and J-gene trimming of TCR beta. Within an earlier analysis, most TCR beta V segments proved productive either about 90% or about 30% of the time.

V shed 2 bases and J shed 4 bases, with 12 bases lying between them. Per germline, CDR1 MNHEY and CDR2 SVGAGI. CDR3 size: 15 residues. Input material: PBMCs. The chain links TRBV6-5 to TRBJ1-5; D might be TRBD1 (5 bases). This receptor was taken from a man aged 35 to 55 in good health and CMV-seropositive. CDR3 amino acids: CASSYRGGTNQPQHF. CDR3 sequence (DNA): TGTGCCAGCAGTTACCGGGGGGGGACGAATCAGCCCCAGCATTTT.